This paragraph reports one T cell receptor (beta chain). The CDR3 totals 15 residues. The V segment lost 6 bases and the J segment 9 bases; nucleotides outside the gene matches: 16. Germline V CDR1 and CDR2: SGHNT, YENEEA. The data were obtained in a study of sequential checkpoint blockade in melanoma. Overall study: TCRβ was sequenced from DNA of 91 pretreatment tumors. More than 20 patients had matched tumor biopsies before treatment and at week 13 after nivolumab or ipilimumab alone.

Described treatment: randomized to nivolumab then ipilimumab (arm A) or the reverse (arm B). Patients had received no earlier DNA-damaging chemotherapy. Some clones are missing from TCRdb's copy, which holds only in-frame ones; the method was immunoSEQ multiplex PCR. Among about 2,400 clones listed, over 15% were seen once. Source: tumor tissue (inferred from file names), taken from a patient given nivolumab and ipilimumab in sequence. This TCR came from a human donor with melanoma. This sequence joins TRBV11-3 and TRBJ2-7; 8 bases are shared with TRBD2. The DNA for the CDR3 is TGTGCCAGCAGGGCGCCGGGGGGGGATTTACGAGTGCAGTACTTC. Its protein is CASRAPGGDLRVQYF.